The rows below give T cell receptor beta chains drawn from one sample of a study of CD8 T cells in ankylosing spondylitis. Each CDR3 protein is one row after TCRdb ran MiXCR on the 5' RACE reads. The repertoire holds some 240,000 distinct CDR3 sequences, with 15% to 20% as singletons. The sample taken for sequencing was blood, either unsorted or a sorted T cell fraction (not recorded which). The receptors derive from a male donor with ankylosing spondylitis or in good health (not recorded which). Both conserved end residues are part of each CDR3. D genes are given only for firm matches. Clone size is shown for a subset of rows, as once, few, many or a class of expanded clone.

v_gene,abundance,d_gene,j_gene,CDR3nt,CDR3aa
TRBV27,.,TRBD2,TRBJ2-4,TGTGCCAGCAGTCTAGCGGGATCCAAAAACATTCAGGACTTC,CASSLAGSKNIQDF
TRBV9,many,.,TRBJ2-3,TGTGCCAGCAGCGGAGGCCTCACAGATACGCAGTATTTT,CASSGGLTDTQYF
TRBV2,few,TRBD2,TRBJ2-5,TGTGCCAGCCCGAGAGCGGGAGAGGAGACCCAGTACTTC,CASPRAGEETQYF
TRBV9,few,.,TRBJ2-1,TGTGCCAGCAGCCTCGGAGGAGGGAACAATGAGCAGTTCTTC,CASSLGGGNNEQFF
TRBV7-9,many,.,TRBJ2-4,TGTGCCAGCAGCGAGCAGCCTGGCAGGGACATTCAGTACTTC,CASSEQPGRDIQYF
TRBV5-1,few,.,TRBJ1-1,TGCGCCAGCAGCTTGGGACCGGGACCGGGGGACACTGAAGCTTTCTTT,CASSLGPGPGDTEAFF
TRBV5-5,few,TRBD1,TRBJ2-5,TGTGCCAGCAGCGGGGGGACAGGGGTGGTCCAAGAGACCCAGTACTTC,CASSGGTGVVQETQYF
TRBV18,few,.,TRBJ1-1,TGTGCCAGCTCACCGAATCGGGGTTACACTGAAGCTTTCTTT,CASSPNRGYTEAFF
TRBV5-1,few,.,TRBJ1-1,TGCGCCAGCAGCTTGGCTGACACTAACACTGAAGCTTTCTTT,CASSLADTNTEAFF
TRBV5-5,.,.,TRBJ1-4,TGTGCCAGCAGCTTGTGGGCAACTAATGAAAAACTGTTTTTT,CASSLWATNEKLFF
TRBV7-2,few,TRBD1,TRBJ1-2,TGTGCCAGCAGCCTTTCAGGGGGATCAGTCTATGGCTACACCTTC,CASSLSGGSVYGYTF
TRBV18,.,TRBD2,TRBJ2-5,TGTGCCAGCTCACGTCCCGAGCGGGAGGTAGAAGAGACCCAGTACTTC,CASSRPEREVEETQYF
TRBV7-3,few,.,TRBJ2-3,TGTGCCAGCAGCCGAAACCTTGCGTATAACACAGATACGCAGTATTTT,CASSRNLAYNTDTQYF
TRBV20-1,few,.,TRBJ2-7,TGCAGTGCTAGAGAGGGCAGTTACTACGAGCAGTACTTC,CSAREGSYYEQYF
TRBV5-1,many,.,TRBJ1-1,TGCGCCAGCAGCTTGGAAGGGCACACTGAAGCTTTCTTT,CASSLEGHTEAFF
TRBV25-1,.,.,TRBJ2-7,TGTGCCAGCAGTGAGGAGGGCAGCAGCTCCTACGAGCAGTACTTC,CASSEEGSSSYEQYF
TRBV29-1,many,TRBD2,TRBJ2-1,TGCAGCGTTGAAGAATGGGTAGCGGGGGGTTACAATGAGCAGTTCTTC,CSVEEWVAGGYNEQFF
TRBV7-2,many,.,TRBJ1-1,TGTGCCAGCAGCCCCGGATGGGGCAGGGTGAACACTGAAGCTTTCTTT,CASSPGWGRVNTEAFF
TRBV12-3/TRBV12-4,.,.,TRBJ1-5,TGTGCCAGCAGTTCAGTTCAGTATAGCAATCAGCCCCAGCATTTT,CASSSVQYSNQPQHF
TRBV10-2,many,.,TRBJ2-7,TGCGCCAGCACCGCTGACGGCTACGAGCAGTACTTC,CASTADGYEQYF
TRBV4-2,.,.,TRBJ2-1,TGTGCCAGCAGCGGGCATGACAATGAGCAGTTCTTC,CASSGHDNEQFF
TRBV13,many,.,TRBJ2-1,TGTGCCAGCAGCTTAGGGAGGGATGAGCAGTTCTTC,CASSLGRDEQFF
TRBV29-1,few,TRBD1,TRBJ2-6,TGCAGCGTAAAAGGGTGGGACAGCTCTGGGGCCAACGTCCTGACTTTC,CSVKGWDSSGANVLTF
TRBV12-3/TRBV12-4,.,.,TRBJ2-1,TGTGCCAGCAGTTTTGTTTGGGGGGCGGACTACAATGAGCAGTTCTTC,CASSFVWGADYNEQFF
TRBV27,.,.,TRBJ2-7,TGTGCCAGCACCCGCAGAGGGGCCTACGAGCAGTACTTC,CASTRRGAYEQYF
TRBV12-3/TRBV12-4,.,.,TRBJ2-2,TGTGCCAGCAGAGACGCTATCGGTTACACCGGGGAGCTGTTTTTT,CASRDAIGYTGELFF
TRBV27,.,.,TRBJ2-1,TGTGCCAGCAGTTTGAAGCGAAATGAGCAGTTCTTC,CASSLKRNEQFF
TRBV15,few,.,TRBJ2-3,TGTGCCACCAGCAGAGATTCGGCGGTAAGCACAGATACGCAGTATTTT,CATSRDSAVSTDTQYF
TRBV27,few,.,TRBJ1-6,TGTGCCAGCAGTTTTTCGGGACACCTTAATTCACCCCTCCACTTT,CASSFSGHLNSPLHF
TRBV6-5,many,.,TRBJ1-1,TGTGCCAGCAGTTACTCTACGGGGTACACTGAAGCTTTCTTT,CASSYSTGYTEAFF
TRBV29-1,few,.,TRBJ2-1,TGCAGCGTTGTTTTAGCGCCCCAACTAACATACAATGAGCAGTTCTTC,CSVVLAPQLTYNEQFF
TRBV15,.,.,TRBJ2-1,TGTGCCACCAGCAGATACAGCGGGCCTCTTAATGAGCAGTTCTTC,CATSRYSGPLNEQFF
TRBV20-1,.,.,TRBJ2-7,TGCAGTGCTAGATCACGGCCCGCACTTTCCTACGAGCAGTACTTC,CSARSRPALSYEQYF
TRBV4-1,.,TRBD2,TRBJ2-2,TGCGCCAGCAGCCAAGGGACTAGCGGTTTCACCGGGGAGCTGTTTTTT,CASSQGTSGFTGELFF
TRBV7-9,.,.,TRBJ2-7,TGTGCCAGCAGCACCAGGGTCGGTACTGACGAGCAGTACTTC,CASSTRVGTDEQYF
TRBV12-3/TRBV12-4,many,.,TRBJ1-1,TGTGCCAGCAGTTTAGCTCCGGGGGTTGAAGCTTTCTTT,CASSLAPGVEAFF
TRBV9,.,TRBD2,TRBJ2-5,TGTGCCAGCAGCCCCCGGTGGGGCGGGGGACACCAAGAGACCCAGTACTTC,CASSPRWGGGHQETQYF
TRBV21-1,few,.,TRBJ1-4,TGTGCCAGCAGCCCGACAGACAGGGGTGGTGATGAAAAACTGTTTTTT,CASSPTDRGGDEKLFF
TRBV5-6,.,TRBD2,TRBJ2-2,TGTGCCAGCAGCTTGAAAGGCAGGCGGGGGACCGGGGAGCTGTTTTTT,CASSLKGRRGTGELFF
TRBV5-8,few,.,TRBJ2-1,TGTGCCTGCAGCGAGTGGAGTGAGCAGTTCTTC,CACSEWSEQFF
TRBV9,.,TRBD2,TRBJ2-5,TGTGCCAGCAGCGTATATCGATCACCGGGACTAGCGGAAGAGACCCAGTACTTC,CASSVYRSPGLAEETQYF
TRBV4-1,.,.,TRBJ2-2,TGCGCCAGCAGCCCGTCGGACTACACCGGGGAGCTGTTTTTT,CASSPSDYTGELFF
TRBV7-2,.,.,TRBJ2-7,TGTGCCAGCAGCTTACTAGGACGGACGGTCTTC,CASSLLGRTVF
TRBV7-6,.,TRBD2,TRBJ2-7,TGTGCCAGCGGGGGGGGGAGAGAGTACGAGCAGTACTTC,CASGGGREYEQYF
TRBV7-9,few,.,TRBJ1-1,TGTGCCAGCAGCTCGCAGGGTTTGACTGAAGCTTTCTTT,CASSSQGLTEAFF
TRBV4-2,.,.,TRBJ2-6,TGTGCCAGCAGCCTGGGACGAGATGGGGCCAACGTCCTGACTTTC,CASSLGRDGANVLTF
TRBV29-1,many,.,TRBJ2-3,TGCAGCGTTGAAGGTCGGATGGGCTCTAGCACAGATACGCAGTATTTT,CSVEGRMGSSTDTQYF
TRBV29-1,many,.,TRBJ2-7,TGCAGCGCCGTCCGGCCGACTACCTACGAGCAGTACTTC,CSAVRPTTYEQYF
TRBV12-3/TRBV12-4,many,.,TRBJ2-5,TGTGCCAGCAGTTTTGGGGGGCGAGAGACCCAGTACTTC,CASSFGGRETQYF
TRBV20-1,few,.,TRBJ2-7,TGCAGTGCTAATAGTCGCGCAACCTACGAGCAGTACTTC,CSANSRATYEQYF
TRBV29-1,many,.,TRBJ2-2,TGCAGCGTTGGCGTGGAGAACACCGGGGAGCTGTTTTTT,CSVGVENTGELFF
TRBV6-2/TRBV6-3,few,TRBD2,TRBJ2-3,TGTGCCAGCAGTTACACCATGCCCCGGACTAGCGGGAGGAATACGCAGTATTTT,CASSYTMPRTSGRNTQYF
TRBV11-2,.,TRBD1,TRBJ2-7,TGTGCCAGCAGCTTACCTCAGACAGGGGGCGACGAGCAGTACTTC,CASSLPQTGGDEQYF
TRBV29-1,.,TRBD2,TRBJ2-5,TGCAGCGTTTCTGGGACTAGCGGCCAAGAGACCCAGTACTTC,CSVSGTSGQETQYF
TRBV29-1,.,.,TRBJ2-1,TGCAGCGAACAGGGCGGGTGGTCCAGGTCCTACAATGAGCAGTTCTTC,CSEQGGWSRSYNEQFF
TRBV29-1,.,.,TRBJ2-2,TGCAGCGTTGATGGGTCGCAGACCGGGGATCTGTTTTTT,CSVDGSQTGDLFF
TRBV27,.,TRBD2,TRBJ2-1,TGTGCCAGCAGTTTTTCTAGCGGTAGCTCCTACAATGAGCAGTTCTTC,CASSFSSGSSYNEQFF
TRBV7-8,.,.,TRBJ1-2,TGTGCCAGCAGCCCCAGGGCCCTGGGCTATGGCTACACCTTC,CASSPRALGYGYTF
TRBV7-2,few,TRBD2,TRBJ2-7,TGTGCCAGCAGCCTAGCTACCGAGGGACTAGCGGATTCCTACGAGCAGTACTTC,CASSLATEGLADSYEQYF